This T cell receptor beta chain came from a study of blood T cell repertoires in COVID-19. Assay used: immunoSEQ multiplex PCR; TCRdb lists only in-frame clones, some missing. The sample shows a few hundred thousand clones, around 87% of them seen only once. Sequenced: PBMCs or T cells enriched from blood (not recorded which). This TCR derives from a woman aged 18-29 years with acute COVID-19.

The CDR3 region has the DNA TGTGCCAGCAGCCAAACGGGACTAGGGATCTCCAATGAGCAGTTCTTC. Its protein is CASSQTGLGISNEQFF. The rearrangement uses TRBV4-2 and TRBJ2-1; 8 nucleotides match TRBD2. CDR1 LGHNA and CDR2 YNFKEQ come from the germline V gene. The CDR3 loop spans 16 amino acids. V gave up 2 bases and J gave up 6 bases; unmatched junction bases: 9.